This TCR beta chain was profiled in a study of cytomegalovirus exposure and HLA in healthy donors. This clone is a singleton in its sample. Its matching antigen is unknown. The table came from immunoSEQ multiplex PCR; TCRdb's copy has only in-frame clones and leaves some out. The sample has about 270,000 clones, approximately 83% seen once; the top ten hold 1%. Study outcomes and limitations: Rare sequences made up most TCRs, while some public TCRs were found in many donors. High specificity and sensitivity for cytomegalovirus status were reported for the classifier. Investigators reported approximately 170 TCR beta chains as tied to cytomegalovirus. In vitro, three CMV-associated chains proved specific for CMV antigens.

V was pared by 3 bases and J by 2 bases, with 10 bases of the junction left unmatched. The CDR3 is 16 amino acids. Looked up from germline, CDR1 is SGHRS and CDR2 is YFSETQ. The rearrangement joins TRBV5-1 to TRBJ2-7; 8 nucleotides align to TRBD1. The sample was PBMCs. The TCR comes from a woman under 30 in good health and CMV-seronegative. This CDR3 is CASSSPDRGGPYEQYF. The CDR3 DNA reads TGCGCCAGCAGCTCACCTGACAGGGGCGGCCCCTACGAGCAGTACTTC.